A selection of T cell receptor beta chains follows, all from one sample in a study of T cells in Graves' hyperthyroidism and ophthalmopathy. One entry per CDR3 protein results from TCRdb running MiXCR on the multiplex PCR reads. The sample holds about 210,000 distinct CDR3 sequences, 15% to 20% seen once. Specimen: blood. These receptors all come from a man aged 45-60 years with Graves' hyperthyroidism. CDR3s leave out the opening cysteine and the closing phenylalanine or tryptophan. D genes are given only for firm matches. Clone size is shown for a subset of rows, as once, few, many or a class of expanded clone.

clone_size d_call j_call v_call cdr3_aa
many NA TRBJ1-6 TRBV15 ATSRDSGAEGSPLH
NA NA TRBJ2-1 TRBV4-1 ASSRPQGGRGGYNEQF
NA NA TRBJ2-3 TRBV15 ATSRGGSEGTDTQY
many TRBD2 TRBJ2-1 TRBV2 ASRELAGGGDEQF
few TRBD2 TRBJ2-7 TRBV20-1 SAPRSGSMSYEQY
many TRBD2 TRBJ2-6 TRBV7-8 ASSSDGGRSGANVLT
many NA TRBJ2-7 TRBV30 AWRTTSYEQY
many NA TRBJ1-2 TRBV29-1 SAARDNQNYGYT
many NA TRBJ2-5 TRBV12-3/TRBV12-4 ASGSQGLETQY
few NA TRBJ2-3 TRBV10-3 AISEQGTTDTQY
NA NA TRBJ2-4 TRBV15 ATSILLSGPKNIQY
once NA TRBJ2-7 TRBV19 ASSIATSLEQY
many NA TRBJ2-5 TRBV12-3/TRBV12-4 ASSLEESQETQY